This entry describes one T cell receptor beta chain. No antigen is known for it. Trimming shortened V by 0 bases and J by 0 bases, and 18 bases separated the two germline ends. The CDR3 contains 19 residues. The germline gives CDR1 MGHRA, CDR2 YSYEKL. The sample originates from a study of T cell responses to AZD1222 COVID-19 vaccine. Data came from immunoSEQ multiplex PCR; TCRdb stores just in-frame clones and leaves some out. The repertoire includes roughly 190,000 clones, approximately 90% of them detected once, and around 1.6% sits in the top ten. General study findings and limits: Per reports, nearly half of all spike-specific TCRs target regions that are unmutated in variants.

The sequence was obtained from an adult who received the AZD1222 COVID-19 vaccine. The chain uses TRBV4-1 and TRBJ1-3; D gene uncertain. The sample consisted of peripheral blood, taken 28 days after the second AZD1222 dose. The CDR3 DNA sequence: TGCGCCAGCAGCCAAGAAGGATTACCGGGGAGGTACTCTGGAAACACCATATATTTT. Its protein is CASSQEGLPGRYSGNTIYF.